This TCR beta chain was found in a study of blood T cell repertoires in COVID-19. After removal of 2 bases from V and 2 bases from J, the junction contained 5 bases not matched to a gene. This CDR3 spans 15 amino acids. The germline V gene has CDR1 SNHLY and CDR2 FYNNEI. Produced via immunoSEQ multiplex PCR; TCRdb's table is partial and in-frame only. In the table there are approximately 440,000 clones, less than 95% of which are singletons. Participant age was roughly 18 to 89 years, and participants resided in roughly 24 US areas. The study counted Cohort 3 donors as recovered given two negative PCRs, clearance, or symptom resolution.

Sequencing was done on a sample of PBMCs or T cells enriched from blood (not recorded which). The receptor comes from a man aged 18 to 29 who had recovered from COVID-19. The rearrangement joins TRBV2 to TRBJ2-7; 8 bases agree with TRBD2. CDR3 amino acids: CASSERTGGTYEQYF. For the CDR3, the DNA is TGTGCCAGCAGTGAAAGGACGGGGGGGACCTACGAGCAGTACTTC.